This T cell receptor beta chain comes out of a study of T cell responses to AZD1222 COVID-19 vaccine (dated by TCRdb to about 2021). In the study overall: AZD1222 recipients with second doses at about 4 weeks or about 12 weeks were pooled, because spike-specific TCR depth and breadth did not differ between schedules. TCR sequencing covered approximately 230 trial participants: 207 given two doses of AZD1222 and 26 given two doses of MenACWY control vaccine. Enrollment into the trials was organized by age into subgroups of 18-55, 56-69 and 70-plus years, and those subgroups contained roughly 140, 27 and 60 TCR-sequenced participants, respectively. What the research found in general, with its limitations: Conclusions about previously exposed vaccinees were limited because only six AZD1222 recipients were SARS-CoV-2 seropositive at baseline. Reportedly, close to half of the unique spike-specific TCRs recognized epitopes lying outside the regions that are mutated in the B.1.351 and B.1.1.7 variants. In the small 56-69-year group, the increase in depth fell short of significance, most likely because of low power. Participants were mostly white British, with more females than males. The authors suggested clonal diversity may have been underestimated. Vaccine-associated CD4 TCRs spanned the whole spike protein, with dominant responses in regions 160-218 and 743-854. Because no samples from the day 14 peak response were available, repertoires could be characterized only after the peak T cell response. After two AZD1222 doses, both the breadth and the depth of spike-specific TCRs were significantly higher than at day 0 and than in MenACWY recipients.

The sample's time point label, in plain terms: baseline before first vaccination. Vaccinee samples came from UK trials COV001 and COV002, including a single-blind randomized controlled phase 2/3 trial of AZD1222 (ChAdOx1 nCoV-19) in healthy adults. For TCRbeta chain sequencing, PBMC samples were collected from trial participants at day 0 and at day 28 after the second dose. The CDR3 regions of human TCRbeta chains were analyzed by immunosequencing. Regarding the original processing steps: Repertoire TCRs were matched against a reference library of SARS-CoV-2-specific TCRs generated with the MIRA antigen-specificity platform. Breadth was defined as the fraction of unique TCRs that were SARS-CoV-2-associated, and depth was defined as the fraction of total T cells that were SARS-CoV-2-associated. Using the MIRA data, each spike-specific TCR was mapped to the spike region that the TCR reacts to and placed in a CD4 or CD8 class. Log10-transformed breadth and depth values were compared by one-way ANOVA with Sidak's multiple comparisons tests. The immuneACCESS repertoire file appears here via TCRdb, limited to in-frame rearrangements. These files lack a portion of the clones; in checked studies, under half of the deficit traces to unresolved V genes, and the cause of the others is not known. The V and J calls and the clone size are those of that table, but D and trimming were determined from the DNA. For this sample the table gives 87,000 or so clones, of which nearly 90% were detected only once. The top ten clones comprise approximately 9.1% of the sample.

From the germline V gene, CDR1 is LGHNA and CDR2 is YSLEER. The V and J ends are trimmed by 2 bases and 8 bases, leaving 12 bases between them. The CDR3 runs 13 amino acids, cysteine and phenylalanine included. The kept DNA is CDR3 alone, 39 bases in frame from the first base. This clone appeared a single time. The target of this receptor is not known. Per-base qualities were not stored, and no clone one base away is much larger. This TCR derives from an adult in good health. The rearrangement joined TRBV4-3 to TRBJ1-2, with no reliable assignment of the D segment. The specimen comprised peripheral blood, sampled on day 0 of AZD1222 vaccination. The DNA sequence reads TGCGCCAGCAGCCAACTTCTGGGCGAAGGCTACACCTTC. This encodes CASSQLLGEGYTF.